This is a list of T cell receptor beta chains from one sample in a study of blood T cells in healthy people across ages. Using its own MiXCR run on the 5' RACE reads, TCRdb lists one record per CDR3 protein. The sample has over 950,000 distinct CDR3 sequences, 51% seen once. Sequencing was performed on blood. These receptors were taken from a woman aged 60-75 years in good health. The CDR3 runs from the conserved cysteine through the conserved F or W. D genes are given only for firm matches. Clone sizes are given selectively: once, few, many, or a class where the clone is expanded.

v_gene	abundance	j_gene	d_gene	CDR3aa	CDR3nt
TRBV7-2	few	TRBJ2-4	NA	CASSLGGVNIQYF	TGTGCCAGCAGCTTAGGGGGGGTAAACATTCAGTACTTC
TRBV30	NA	TRBJ1-6	NA	CAWTMGNSPLHF	TGTGCCTGGACGATGGGGAATTCACCCCTCCACTTT
TRBV11-2	NA	TRBJ1-3	TRBD1	CASSSWDREFDNTIYF	TGTGCCAGCAGCTCATGGGACAGGGAGTTTGATAACACCATATATTTT
TRBV7-2	NA	TRBJ2-3	TRBD2	CASSLDPQLAGVPYF	TGTGCCAGCAGCTTAGACCCCCAACTAGCGGGAGTACCGTATTTT
TRBV6-4	few	TRBJ1-4	TRBD1	CASKAGRGLRWTKHFNEKLFF	TGTGCCAGCAAGGCGGGCAGGGGGCTTCGGTGGACGAAACACTTTAATGAAAAACTGTTTTTT
TRBV3-1	NA	TRBJ2-3	NA	CASSQKGATDTQYF	TGTGCCAGCAGCCAGAAAGGGGCCACAGATACGCAGTATTTT
TRBV29-1	NA	TRBJ1-1	NA	CSVEDASFGAFF	TGCAGCGTTGAAGACGCCTCCTTTGGTGCTTTCTTT
TRBV27	NA	TRBJ2-3	NA	CTSSFGDTQYF	TGTACCAGCAGTTTCGGAGATACGCAGTATTTT
TRBV6-1	NA	TRBJ1-1	NA	CASMPGALNTEAFF	TGTGCCAGCATGCCCGGGGCACTTAACACTGAAGCTTTCTTT
TRBV3-1	few	TRBJ2-7	NA	CASSQDVEQYF	TGTGCCAGCAGCCAAGATGTAGAGCAGTACTTC
TRBV9	NA	TRBJ2-3	NA	CASSPGTRDGDTQYF	TGTGCCAGCAGCCCCGGGACCCGTGACGGGGATACGCAGTATTTT
TRBV7-2	NA	TRBJ1-1	TRBD1	CANSFSQGVTEAFF	TGTGCCAACAGCTTTTCTCAGGGGGTCACTGAAGCTTTCTTT
TRBV20-1	NA	TRBJ2-3	NA	CSARGPGSDTQYF	TGCAGTGCTAGAGGCCCAGGGTCAGATACGCAGTATTTT
TRBV25-1	NA	TRBJ2-7	NA	CASSVGGHSNPYEQYF	TGTGCCAGCAGTGTAGGCGGGCACTCGAATCCCTACGAGCAGTACTTC
TRBV6-2/TRBV6-3	few	TRBJ2-7	TRBD2	CASSYRPGREEFYEQYF	TGTGCCAGCAGTTACCGCCCCGGGAGGGAGGAATTCTACGAGCAGTACTTC
TRBV27	few	TRBJ1-6	NA	CASSRTPYNSPLHF	TGTGCCAGCAGCCGCACCCCTTATAATTCACCCCTCCACTTT
TRBV24-1	NA	TRBJ2-1	NA	CATSDVTENEQFF	TGTGCCACCAGTGATGTGACGGAAAATGAGCAGTTCTTC
TRBV28	NA	TRBJ2-1	TRBD2	CASSFSASGSSNEQFF	TGTGCCAGCAGTTTTTCGGCTAGCGGGAGTTCAAATGAGCAGTTCTTC